The 7 T cell receptor beta chains in this list originate from one sample, sequenced in a study of early T cells in non-severe SARS-CoV-2 infection (TCRdb year 2021). Receptors were amplified or captured by 5' RACE. Sequencing took place on a NextSeq 500. TCRdb applied fastp at Q25 and MiXCR to the public reads, then kept only in-frame beta chains. Entries are consolidated by CDR3 protein sequence, retaining the most common genes and DNA. This sample gives about 31,000 distinct CDR3 sequences in total; 5% to 6.5% of them show up just once. 20% to 25% of the sample is taken by the ten largest. Sequenced: whole blood. These receptors all stem from an adult who was a healthcare worker with PCR-confirmed SARS-CoV-2 infection or an uninfected control (not recorded which).

The V gene is TRBV28, the J gene TRBJ2-7; TRBD2 is a possible D gene (5 bases). V lost 6 bases, J lost 5 bases, and 17 bases lay in between. The CDR3 length is 14 residues. Germline CDR1 reads MDHEN; CDR2 reads SYDVKM. CDR3 sequence (DNA): TGTGCCAGCAGCAATCGGGAAAGGCCCCACGAGCAGTACTTC. This codes for CASSNRERPHEQYF.

This clonotype was counted many times. The chain recombines TRBV30 with TRBJ1-1; D is ambiguous. The V and J ends lost 2 bases and 2 bases respectively, with 6 bases between them. This CDR3 is built from 12 residues. The germline CDR1 and CDR2 sequences are GTSNPN and SVGIG (reference sequence). CDR3: CAWSWVNTEAFF. CDR3 nucleotide sequence: TGTGCCTGGAGTTGGGTCAACACTGAAGCTTTCTTT.

This clonotype showed up many times. The chain carries TRBV18 and TRBJ1-1; no clear D. Germline V CDR1 and CDR2: KGHSH, LQKENI. This CDR3 has 14 residues. V dropped 6 bases and J dropped 6 bases, with 17 bases sitting between them. The CDR3 region has the DNA TGTGCCAGCTCGGACGGGTGGGGTCCTGCTGAAGCTTTCTTT. This sequence encodes CASSDGWGPAEAFF.

This clonotype was observed many times. The V and J genes are TRBV3-1 and TRBJ2-2; D is uncertain. Germline-derived CDR1 and CDR2 are LGHDT and YNNKEL (reference sequence). The length of the CDR3 is 14 residues. V gave up 0 bases and J gave up 3 bases, with 5 bases separating them. CDR3 in amino acids: CASSQDPHTGELFF. The CDR3 coding sequence is TGTGCCAGCAGCCAAGACCCCCACACCGGGGAGCTGTTTTTT.

In its sample, this clonotype was seen a few times. V usage is TRBV13 and J usage is TRBJ2-3, with D uncertain. This CDR3 is 13 amino acids long. Trimming removed 0 bases at V and 5 bases at J, with 6 bases between. The V gene's germline CDR1 is PRHDT and CDR2 FYEKMQ (reference sequence). CDR3 in amino acids: CASSLGRVDTQYF. CDR3 DNA: TGTGCCAGCAGCTTAGGCCGGGTAGATACGCAGTATTTT.

The table lists this clonotype with many counts. The chain uses TRBV7-9 and TRBJ1-4; D possibly corresponds to TRBD1 (6 bases). The CDR3 contains 15 residues. V shed 3 bases and J shed 3 bases, with 11 bases lying between them. Germline V gene lookup returns CDR1 SEHNR and CDR2 FQNEAQ (reference sequence). CDR3 in amino acids: CASSFGQLPNEKLFF. In nucleotides, the CDR3 is TGTGCCAGCAGCTTCGGACAGCTACCTAATGAAAAACTGTTTTTT. Full variable domain (remainder filled in from reference TRBV7-9 and TRBJ1-4): DTGVSQNPRHKITKRGQNVTFRCDPISEHNRLYWYRQTLGQGPEFLTYFQNEAQLEKSRLLSDRFSAERPKGSFSTLEIQRTEQGDSAMYLCASSFGQLPNEKLFFGSGTQLSVL.

The chain has TRBV19 and TRBJ2-7, with 8 nucleotides matching TRBD2. After removal of 5 bases from V and 9 bases from J, the junction contained 12 bases not matched to a gene. The CDR3 loop spans 14 amino acids. In germline, CDR1 is LNHDA, CDR2 SQIVND (reference sequence). In nucleotides, the CDR3 is TGTGCCAGTAGTCTCCCCGGGACTAGAGGAGGGCAGTACTTC. Amino acid sequence: CASSLPGTRGGQYF.